Listed below are T cell receptor beta chains from one sample, sequenced in a study of cytomegalovirus exposure and HLA in healthy donors. Sequenced by immunoSEQ multiplex PCR; TCRdb stores in-frame clones only, minus some. Among about 140,000 clones listed, about 64% were seen once. The sample taken for sequencing was PBMCs. These receptors came from a woman in her thirties or forties in good health and CMV-seronegative. CDR3s include the opening cysteine and the closing phenylalanine or tryptophan. The D gene is left open where the match is weak. Rows may omit the clone size; those that give it use once, few, many or a size class.

TRBV7-9	TRBJ1-1	NA	NA	TGTGCCAGCAGCTTCCCAAGGGGGAACACTGAAGCTTTCTTT	CASSFPRGNTEAFF
TRBV15	TRBJ1-1	NA	NA	TGTGCCACCAGCAGGGCTGGGGCCTCAAACACTGAAGCTTTCTTT	CATSRAGASNTEAFF
TRBV15	TRBJ2-7	NA	TRBD1	TGTGCCACCAGCAGAGGCGGACAGGTAGGATTAGAGCAGTACTTC	CATSRGGQVGLEQYF
TRBV27	TRBJ2-7	few	NA	TGTGCCAGCAGTTTCGGGGTAGAGGGCTACGAGCAGTACTTC	CASSFGVEGYEQYF
TRBV29-1	TRBJ2-3	NA	TRBD2	TGCAGCGTTCTAGGCCTAGCGGGGGTTAGCACAGATACGCAGTATTTT	CSVLGLAGVSTDTQYF
TRBV5-5	TRBJ2-7	NA	NA	TGTGCCAGCAGCTTCTTCGGGGGCTACGAGCAGTACTTC	CASSFFGGYEQYF
TRBV7-9	TRBJ1-4	few	TRBD1	TGTGCCAGCAGCATCCGGGACAGGGGGCCCATTAATGAAAAACTGTTTTTT	CASSIRDRGPINEKLFF
TRBV4-3	TRBJ1-2	NA	NA	TGCGCCAGCAGCCAAGATTCTACGGGCCAGGGGATATCCTTC	CASSQDSTGQGISF
TRBV28	TRBJ2-5	NA	NA	TGTGCCAGCAGCCCTTTTACAGGAAACCAAGAGACCCAGTACTTC	CASSPFTGNQETQYF
TRBV25-1	TRBJ2-1	few	TRBD1	TGTGCCAGCAGCCCCGGGACAGGGAACAATGAGCAGTTCTTC	CASSPGTGNNEQFF
TRBV5-1	TRBJ2-1	NA	NA	TGCGCCAGCAGCCCCCAGGACAATGAGCAGTTCTTC	CASSPQDNEQFF
TRBV6-1	TRBJ2-3	NA	NA	TGTGCCAGCAGTGAAGCTCTAGCTGTGCAGTATTTT	CASSEALAVQYF
TRBV4-2	TRBJ1-5	NA	TRBD1	TGTGCCAGCAGCCAATGGGACAGGGGTGGCAATCAGCCCCAGCATTTT	CASSQWDRGGNQPQHF
TRBV5-4	TRBJ1-1	NA	NA	TGTGCCAGCAGCCTAGGGGGGGCCGTTACTGAAGCTTTCTTT	CASSLGGAVTEAFF
TRBV7-3	TRBJ2-3	NA	TRBD2	TGTGCCAGCAGCCCGCGGGGGACACTAGCGGGGGCCATCACAGATACGCAGTATTTT	CASSPRGTLAGAITDTQYF
TRBV19	TRBJ1-5	few	NA	TGTGCCAGTAGTACAGGGGAGAATCAGCCCCAGCATTTT	CASSTGENQPQHF
TRBV4-1	TRBJ1-1	few	NA	TGCGCCAGCAGCCCCACAGGGACCCCTGAAGCTTTCTTT	CASSPTGTPEAFF
TRBV5-4	TRBJ2-5	few	TRBD2	TGTGCCAGCAGCTCATCTAGCGGGGGTCCCCTGGGGGAGACCCAGTACTTC	CASSSSSGGPLGETQYF
TRBV18	TRBJ2-1	NA	TRBD1	TGTGCCAGCTCACCGACAGGGGGGATCAATGAGCAGTTCTTC	CASSPTGGINEQFF
TRBV6-6	TRBJ2-3	NA	TRBD1	TGTGCCAGCAGTTATTCCCTTGCACAGGGGCAGGATACGCAGTATTTT	CASSYSLAQGQDTQYF
TRBV7-8	TRBJ2-2	once	TRBD1	TGTGCCAGCAGCTCGGTGGGGACAGGGGGTTTTACCGGGGAGCTGTTTTTT	CASSSVGTGGFTGELFF
TRBV7-3	TRBJ1-5	NA	TRBD1	TGTGCCAGCAGCTTAACAGGGGGCGGGGAGCCCCAGCATTTT	CASSLTGGGEPQHF
TRBV30	TRBJ1-6	NA	TRBD1	TGTGCCTGGAGTGCGGGGACAGGATATAATTCACCCCTCCACTTT	CAWSAGTGYNSPLHF
TRBV7-3	TRBJ2-3	NA	NA	TGTGCCAGCAGCGCACTTGGGCAAAGCACAGATACGCAGTATTTT	CASSALGQSTDTQYF
TRBV6-1	TRBJ2-3	NA	TRBD1	TGTGCCAACAGCCGACAGGGGGCGAGATCAGATACGCAGTATTTT	CANSRQGARSDTQYF
TRBV19	TRBJ1-5	NA	TRBD1	TGTGCCAGTAGTGCCGGGACAGTTGGGAATCAGCCCCAGCATTTT	CASSAGTVGNQPQHF
TRBV4-3	TRBJ2-1	NA	NA	TGCGCCAGCAGCCAAGATAGGGGCAGTGAGCAGTTCTTC	CASSQDRGSEQFF
TRBV9	TRBJ2-3	NA	TRBD2	TGTGCCAGCAGCTACGGGGGGGAGCCTCTCACAGATACGCAGTATTTT	CASSYGGEPLTDTQYF
TRBV30	TRBJ2-2	NA	TRBD1	TGTGCCTGGAGATCGGACAGGGCGGGAACCGGGGAGCTGTTTTTT	CAWRSDRAGTGELFF
TRBV7-8	TRBJ2-7	few	NA	TGTGCCAGCAGCCCTCCCCTGAGACAGGCCAGGGGGCAGTACTTC	CASSPPLRQARGQYF
TRBV4-2	TRBJ1-1	NA	NA	TGTGCCAGCAGCCAATCTAGGGGCCTCTCGGGGGCTGAAGCTTTCTTT	CASSQSRGLSGAEAFF
TRBV9	TRBJ2-1	few	TRBD1	TGTGCCAGCACAGAGGGGGCGGCGGGTGAGCAGTTCTTC	CASTEGAAGEQFF
TRBV27	TRBJ2-3	NA	TRBD1	TGTGCCAGCAGTTTTGACAGGGGCTCGACAGATACGCAGTATTTT	CASSFDRGSTDTQYF
TRBV7-3	TRBJ2-2	NA	NA	TGTGCCAGCAGCTTACGCCTCCTCGGCGGGGAGCTGTTTTTT	CASSLRLLGGELFF
TRBV27	TRBJ1-4	NA	TRBD1	TGTGCCAGCAGCCGCTTGGCTTTAAGGCAGGACAGGGGTAATGAAAAACTGTTTTTT	CASSRLALRQDRGNEKLFF
TRBV5-4	TRBJ1-2	once	NA	TGTGCCAGCAGCTCTGGCTCCGGAGAAGTTGGCTACACCTTC	CASSSGSGEVGYTF
TRBV30	TRBJ1-1	NA	NA	TGTGCCTGGAGTGCTACGGTTTTTACTGAAGCTTTCTTT	CAWSATVFTEAFF
TRBV2	TRBJ1-2	NA	TRBD1	TGTGCCAGCAGATGGACAGGGGAGAGGTACACCTTC	CASRWTGERYTF
TRBV5-4	TRBJ1-1	once	NA	TGTGCCAGCAGCTTGGCCGAGGGCGGCTTGAACACTGAAGCTTTCTTT	CASSLAEGGLNTEAFF
TRBV5-1	TRBJ1-1	NA	TRBD1	TGCGCCAGCAGCTTAAGGGGGCAGGGGACTGAAGCTTTCTTT	CASSLRGQGTEAFF
TRBV20-1	TRBJ2-3	NA	NA	TGCAGTGCTCTACTAGCAAATACGCAGTATTTT	CSALLANTQYF
TRBV11-1	TRBJ2-7	NA	NA	TGTGCCAGCAGCTTTAAGCGGGCCTACGAGCAGTACTTC	CASSFKRAYEQYF
TRBV14	TRBJ1-4	NA	TRBD1	TGTGCCAGCAGCCAGCCGGGACAGGGACGCTCTAATGAAAAACTGTTTTTT	CASSQPGQGRSNEKLFF
TRBV7-9	TRBJ1-4	few	NA	TGTGCCAGCAGCTGGCGGGAATTAAATGAAAAACTGTTTTTT	CASSWRELNEKLFF
TRBV18	TRBJ1-6	NA	TRBD1	TGTGCCAGCTCCCCCACAGGGGTGAATTCACCCCTCCACTTT	CASSPTGVNSPLHF
TRBV28	TRBJ2-2	NA	TRBD2	TGTGCCAGCAGTCCCCGGACTAGCGGGGGGAACACCGGGGAGCTGTTTTTT	CASSPRTSGGNTGELFF
TRBV4-2	TRBJ1-1	few	NA	TGTGCCAGCAGCCAGCCGGGAACAGACACTGAAGCTTTCTTT	CASSQPGTDTEAFF
TRBV5-5	TRBJ1-2	NA	NA	TGTGCCAGCAGGCCGATACAGGGTTTTATCTATGGCTACACCTTC	CASRPIQGFIYGYTF
TRBV4-1	TRBJ1-1	NA	NA	TGCGCCAGCAGCCAAGATCCCAGGGTCCGATCTCTGAACACTGAAGCTTTCTTT	CASSQDPRVRSLNTEAFF
TRBV4-3	TRBJ1-2	NA	NA	TGCGCCAGCAGCCAATCGGCAGGCGCCAACTATGGCTACACCTTC	CASSQSAGANYGYTF
TRBV6-5	TRBJ1-1	few	TRBD1	TGTGCCAGCACCAGCAGTCCGACAGGGGCTGGAGGAGCTTTCTTT	CASTSSPTGAGGAFF
TRBV2	TRBJ1-2	NA	NA	TGTGCCAGCACCTTGAGTGGGGGGACGACGGGGGGCTACACCTTC	CASTLSGGTTGGYTF
TRBV6-5	TRBJ1-2	NA	NA	TGTGCCAGCAGTTCCTCACCTCTTCAGGGGCCTTATGGCTACACCTTC	CASSSSPLQGPYGYTF
TRBV27	TRBJ2-7	NA	NA	TGTGCCAGCGGGGGGGCAGGCTCTTCGTACGAGCAGTACTTC	CASGGAGSSYEQYF
TRBV19	TRBJ2-2	NA	NA	TGTGCCAGTAGTATATCTGGAGGAGGCAGCTACTACACCGGGGAGCTGTTTTTT	CASSISGGGSYYTGELFF
TRBV19	TRBJ2-2	NA	NA	TGTGCCAGTAGCGACTTTAACACCGGGGAGCTGTTTTTT	CASSDFNTGELFF
TRBV6-6	TRBJ2-7	NA	TRBD1	TGTGCCAGCAGTAACAGGGGTTACGAGCAGTACTTC	CASSNRGYEQYF
TRBV27	TRBJ2-7	once	TRBD1	TGTGCCAGCAGTTCGAGAATACGGGACAGGGTCACCTACGAGCAGTACTTC	CASSSRIRDRVTYEQYF